These T cell receptor beta chains were read from a single sample in a study of cytomegalovirus exposure and HLA in healthy donors. The repertoire was sequenced with immunoSEQ multiplex PCR; TCRdb's copy has only in-frame clones and lacks some. The top ten clones hold around 1.9% of a sample with fewer than 130,000 clones, roughly 89% of them seen once. Sequencing used PBMCs. Every receptor here comes from a woman under 30 in good health and CMV-seronegative. Each CDR3 is given with its conserved first and last residue. A D gene is named only where the DNA matches it firmly. Size is omitted from some rows. Given values are once, few, many or a class for expanded clones.

TRBD1,NA,TRBJ2-2,TRBV7-3,CASSRQGATGELFF,TGTGCCAGCAGCCGACAGGGGGCCACCGGGGAGCTGTTTTTT
TRBD2,NA,TRBJ2-5,TRBV6-5,CASSPPGLAEETQYF,TGTGCCAGCAGTCCGCCGGGACTAGCGGAAGAGACCCAGTACTTC
TRBD2,NA,TRBJ2-1,TRBV10-2,CASRLGLASNEQFF,TGCGCCAGCAGGTTAGGACTAGCGAGCAATGAGCAGTTCTTC
TRBD1,NA,TRBJ2-7,TRBV10-3,CAISPDRDHEQYF,TGTGCCATCAGCCCTGACAGGGACCACGAGCAGTACTTC
NA,once,TRBJ2-7,TRBV15,CATSRDLAAYEQYF,TGTGCCACCAGCAGAGATCTCGCAGCCTACGAGCAGTACTTC
TRBD1,NA,TRBJ1-4,TRBV5-4,CASSPTGGSEKLFF,TGTGCCAGCAGCCCGACAGGGGGGAGCGAAAAACTGTTTTTT
TRBD1,NA,TRBJ1-5,TRBV7-8,CASSFSGGKPQHF,TGTGCCAGCAGCTTCTCAGGGGGGAAGCCCCAGCATTTT
NA,NA,TRBJ2-5,TRBV6-5,CASSYSSGRETQYF,TGTGCCAGCAGTTACTCGAGTGGTAGAGAGACCCAGTACTTC
TRBD2,NA,TRBJ2-7,TRBV7-6,CASSLDPGRAHEQYF,TGTGCCAGCAGCTTAGACCCCGGGAGGGCCCACGAGCAGTACTTC
TRBD2,NA,TRBJ2-2,TRBV9,CASSVSSGRSAGELFF,TGTGCCAGCAGCGTTTCCAGCGGGAGGTCGGCCGGGGAGCTGTTTTTT
TRBD2,NA,TRBJ2-2,TRBV4-3,CASSHGAGGPSGELFF,TGCGCCAGCAGCCATGGAGCGGGAGGGCCCTCCGGGGAGCTGTTTTTT
TRBD1,NA,TRBJ2-5,TRBV5-1,CASSTRDRGRETQYF,TGCGCCAGCAGCACCCGGGACAGGGGGCGGGAGACCCAGTACTTC
TRBD1,NA,TRBJ1-2,TRBV6-5,CASSADRGYGYTF,TGTGCCAGCAGTGCCGACAGGGGGTATGGCTACACCTTC
TRBD1,few,TRBJ1-2,TRBV4-3,CASSQVGQGADGYTF,TGCGCCAGCAGCCAAGTTGGGCAGGGGGCGGATGGCTACACCTTC
NA,NA,TRBJ1-2,TRBV9,CASSVDTSYGYTF,TGTGCCAGCAGCGTAGACACCAGCTATGGCTACACCTTC
NA,NA,TRBJ2-7,TRBV7-2,CASSLGPEDEQYF,TGTGCCAGCAGCTTAGGCCCTGAGGACGAGCAGTACTTC
NA,NA,TRBJ2-2,TRBV5-1,CASSLPANTGELFF,TGCGCCAGCAGCCTCCCCGCGAACACCGGGGAGCTGTTTTTT
TRBD2,NA,TRBJ2-7,TRBV5-1,CASSTTSGGPYEQYF,TGCGCCAGCAGCACCACTAGCGGGGGCCCCTACGAGCAGTACTTC
TRBD2,once,TRBJ2-1,TRBV11-3,CASSLPPPGGRNEQFF,TGTGCCAGCAGCTTACCTCCCCCGGGAGGGAGGAATGAGCAGTTCTTC
NA,NA,TRBJ1-1,TRBV25-1,CASSDSTRGRKVEAFF,TGTGCCAGCAGTGACTCGACAAGGGGTAGGAAGGTTGAAGCTTTCTTT
TRBD1,NA,TRBJ1-2,TRBV5-1,CASSSFFLDRDKRGYTF,TGCGCCAGCAGCTCCTTTTTCCTCGACAGGGATAAACGTGGCTACACCTTC
NA,NA,TRBJ2-5,TRBV4-3,CASSQGRRETQYF,TGCGCCAGCAGCCAAGGACGGAGAGAGACCCAGTACTTC
TRBD1,NA,TRBJ2-2,TRBV6-1,CASRAGTGVAGELFF,TGTGCCAGCAGGGCCGGGACAGGGGTTGCCGGGGAGCTGTTTTTT
TRBD1,NA,TRBJ2-1,TRBV29-1,CSVETGANWEGNEQFF,TGCAGCGTTGAAACAGGGGCCAACTGGGAAGGCAATGAGCAGTTCTTC
TRBD2,NA,TRBJ2-1,TRBV7-7,CASSSGLAGIGYNEQFF,TGTGCTAGCAGCTCGGGACTAGCGGGGATCGGGTACAATGAGCAGTTCTTC
TRBD1,NA,TRBJ1-4,TRBV9,CASSPYDRGTNEKLFF,TGTGCCAGCAGCCCTTATGACAGGGGAACTAATGAAAAACTGTTTTTT
TRBD2,NA,TRBJ2-3,TRBV30,CACLSGASTDTQYF,TGTGCCTGCCTTAGCGGGGCTTCCACAGATACGCAGTATTTT
NA,NA,TRBJ1-1,TRBV7-9,CASSPFRRGGDEAFF,TGTGCCAGCAGCCCCTTTCGTAGGGGAGGGGATGAAGCTTTCTTT
NA,NA,TRBJ2-7,TRBV7-2,CASSLPPRLSEQYF,TGTGCCAGCAGTCTGCCCCCCCGACTGTCCGAGCAGTACTTC
NA,once,TRBJ2-3,TRBV27,CASSFKSNLGSTQYF,TGTGCCAGCAGCTTCAAATCCAATTTAGGGAGTACGCAGTATTTT
TRBD1,NA,TRBJ1-1,TRBV30,CAWRGQLNTEAFF,TGTGCCTGGAGGGGACAGTTGAACACTGAAGCTTTCTTT
NA,NA,TRBJ1-2,TRBV27,CASSFRGLNYGYTF,TGTGCCAGCAGTTTTCGGGGATTGAACTATGGCTACACCTTC
TRBD2,NA,TRBJ2-5,TRBV4-3,CASSPVPSGLRQKETQYF,TGCGCCAGCAGCCCCGTTCCTAGCGGGTTGAGACAAAAAGAGACCCAGTACTTC
NA,NA,TRBJ2-1,TRBV27,CASSLSDSSYNEQFF,TGTGCCAGCAGTTTATCGGACAGCTCCTACAATGAGCAGTTCTTC
TRBD2,NA,TRBJ2-7,TRBV5-1,CASSLAGREGYEQYF,TGCGCCAGCAGCTTGGCGGGCAGGGAGGGATACGAGCAGTACTTC
NA,many,TRBJ1-5,TRBV6-1,CASSEGPGDNQPQHF,TGTGCCAGCAGTGAGGGGCCAGGGGACAATCAGCCCCAGCATTTT
NA,few,TRBJ1-2,TRBV5-6,CASSVRWTSYGYTF,TGTGCCAGCAGCGTGAGATGGACATCCTATGGCTACACCTTC
NA,NA,TRBJ2-7,TRBV12-2,CASRLDGGQDSYEQYF,TGTGCAAGTCGCTTAGACGGTGGACAGGACTCCTACGAGCAGTACTTC
NA,NA,TRBJ1-1,TRBV14,CASSREQGWETEAFF,TGTGCCAGCAGCCGGGAACAGGGATGGGAAACTGAAGCTTTCTTT
TRBD1,NA,TRBJ2-2,TRBV18,CASSPPTGATGELFF,TGTGCCAGCTCACCACCGACAGGGGCCACCGGGGAGCTGTTTTTT
NA,NA,TRBJ2-7,TRBV27,CATKKVGRWEYEQYF,TGTGCCACCAAAAAGGTTGGTCGGTGGGAGTACGAGCAGTACTTC
NA,once,TRBJ2-5,TRBV28,CASGQRFQETQYF,TGTGCCAGCGGTCAGCGTTTCCAAGAGACCCAGTACTTC
NA,NA,TRBJ1-2,TRBV5-1,CASSWGRDPYGYTF,TGCGCCAGCAGCTGGGGGAGGGACCCCTATGGCTACACCTTC
NA,few,TRBJ1-1,TRBV5-1,CASSLYRVATEAFF,TGCGCCAGCAGCCTTTACAGGGTGGCCACTGAAGCTTTCTTT
TRBD1,NA,TRBJ2-5,TRBV15,CATSQGTAPRMRYF,TGTGCCACCAGCCAAGGGACAGCCCCACGAATGAGGTACTTC
NA,once,TRBJ1-1,TRBV21-1,CASSKDLVTDCNTEAFF,TGTGCCAGCAGCAAAGACTTGGTGACAGACTGTAACACTGAAGCTTTCTTT